What follows describes a single T cell receptor (beta chain). The sample originates from a study of Graves' ophthalmopathy and Graves' hyperthyroidism. The CDR3 is 13 residues long. CDR1 and CDR2 (germline): GTSNPN, SVGIG (reference sequence). V shed 2 bases and J shed 5 bases, with 12 bases lying between them. Diagnostic conclusions were grounded in clinical symptoms, serum thyroxine, TRAb, thyroid ultrasound and orbital computed tomography. Amplified TCR beta CDR3 regions were obtained using RNA transcripts as template. The first round was an RT-PCR with HTBI primers, and the second round was a multiplex PCR. Each CDR3 protein is one row after TCRdb ran MiXCR on the multiplex PCR reads. This table holds some 400,000 distinct CDR3 sequences, around 17% found once.

The TCR comes from a woman aged 18-30 years with Graves' ophthalmopathy. The chain joins TRBV30 to TRBJ1-1, with a possible D match to TRBD1 (6 bases). The sequencing sample was made of peripheral blood. The CDR3 is CAWSRGIWTEAFF. As DNA, the CDR3 is TGTGCCTGGAGTAGGGGGATTTGGACTGAAGCTTTCTTT.